This TCR beta chain was found in a study of shared T cell receptors in the human thymus. The length of the CDR3 is 15 residues. V shed 2 bases and J shed 6 bases, with 14 bases lying between them. Germline values: CDR1 KGHSH, CDR2 LQKENI. Measured with immunoSEQ multiplex PCR; TCRdb has only the in-frame clones, and not every one. The sample lists approximately 490,000 clones; 75% to 85% were seen once. The same specimen was also included in a second study, on human thymus T cells. That source notes: Immunologically healthy infants in Finland undergoing congenital heart defect surgery were the donors. Corrective heart surgery yielded the resections from which the thymus tissue came. Biased V and J segment usage appeared in thymus and peripheral blood.

The rearrangement uses TRBV18 and TRBJ2-1, with a weak D call TRBD2 (7 bases). What was sequenced was thymocytes. This TCR derives from a boy under three years old with a congenital heart defect. CDR3 protein: CASSPGLGGANEQFF. The CDR3, as DNA: TGTGCCAGCTCACCAGGACTGGGGGGGGCCAATGAGCAGTTCTTC. The full variable domain, with the rest looked up from reference TRBV18 and TRBJ2-1, is NAGVMQNPRHLVRRRGQEARLRCSPMKGHSHVYWYRQLPEEGLKFMVYLQKENIIDESGMPKERFSAEFPKEGPSILRIQQVVRGDSAAYFCASSPGLGGANEQFFGPGTRLTVL.